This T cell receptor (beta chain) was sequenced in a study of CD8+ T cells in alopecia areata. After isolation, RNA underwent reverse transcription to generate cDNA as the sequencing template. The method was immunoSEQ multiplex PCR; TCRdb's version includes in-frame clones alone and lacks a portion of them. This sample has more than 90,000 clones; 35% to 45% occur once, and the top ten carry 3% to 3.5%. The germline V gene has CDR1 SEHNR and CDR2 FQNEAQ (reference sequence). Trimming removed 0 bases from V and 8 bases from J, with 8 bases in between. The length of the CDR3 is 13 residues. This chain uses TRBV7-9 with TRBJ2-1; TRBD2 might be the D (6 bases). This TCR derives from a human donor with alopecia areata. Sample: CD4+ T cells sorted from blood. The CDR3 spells CASSLAGLDEQFF. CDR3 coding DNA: TGTGCCAGCAGCTTAGCGGGACTCGATGAGCAGTTCTTC.